This TCR beta chain was recovered during a study of control samples from healthy donors and cancer patients. The method was immunoSEQ multiplex PCR; TCRdb's version includes in-frame clones alone and lacks a portion of them. The top ten hold about 0.91% of the sample, which has tens of thousands of clones, 85% to 95% seen once. Germline V gene sequence: CDR1 MNHNS, CDR2 SASEGT. Between the trimmed V and J ends, which lost 1 base and 3 bases, there was a span of 9 bases. CDR3 length: 14 amino acids. Sequencing was performed on PBMCs. The receptor's source is a young man with colorectal cancer. The chain joins TRBV6-1 to TRBJ1-1; D gene ambiguous. CDR3 nucleotide sequence: TGTGCCAGCAGTGAAGACGGTGAGCACACTGAAGCTTTCTTT. This encodes CASSEDGEHTEAFF.